This paragraph reports one T cell receptor (beta chain). This specimen comes from a study of technical replicates of blood from a handful of donors. This table comes from immunoSEQ multiplex PCR, and its TCRdb copy is limited to in-frame clones, with some not included. This sample has more than 55,000 clones; 85% to 95% occur once, and the top ten carry about 0.38%. The CDR3 length is 16 residues. V shed 1 base and J 3 bases; nucleotides not matched to a gene: 6. Looked up from germline, CDR1 is SGHAT and CDR2 is FQNNGV. The TCR originated in a human donor in good health. Source material: T cells isolated from PBMCs. This sequence joins TRBV11-2 and TRBJ2-4; TRBD2 matches at 7 bases. CDR3: CASSLVVGEGKNIQYF. The CDR3 region has the DNA TGTGCCAGCAGCTTAGTAGTGGGGGAGGGCAAAAACATTCAGTACTTC.